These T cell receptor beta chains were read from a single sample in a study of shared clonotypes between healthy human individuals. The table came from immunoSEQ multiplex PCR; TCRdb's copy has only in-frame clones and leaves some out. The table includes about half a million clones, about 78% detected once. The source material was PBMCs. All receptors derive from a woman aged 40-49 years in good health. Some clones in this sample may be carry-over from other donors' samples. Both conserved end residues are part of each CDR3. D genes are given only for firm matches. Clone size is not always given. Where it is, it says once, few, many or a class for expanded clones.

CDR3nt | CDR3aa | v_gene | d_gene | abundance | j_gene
TGCGCCAGCAGCTTGGGACAGCTGAACACCGGGGAGCTGTTTTTT | CASSLGQLNTGELFF | TRBV5-1 | NA | NA | TRBJ2-2
TGTGCCAGCAGTTTCTCGGGGACAGATTATAGCGGGAAGAGGACTGAGCAGTTCTTC | CASSFSGTDYSGKRTEQFF | TRBV27 | NA | few | TRBJ2-1
TGTGCCAGCAGCTTGGAGGGACGGACAGCCTACAATGAGCAGTTCTTC | CASSLEGRTAYNEQFF | TRBV13 | NA | NA | TRBJ2-1
TGTGCCAGCAGCTTAGAAGGGAACACTGAAGCTTTCTTT | CASSLEGNTEAFF | TRBV11-3 | NA | few | TRBJ1-1
TGCGCCAGCAGCTTCGGGACAGGGAACTACGAGCAGTACTTC | CASSFGTGNYEQYF | TRBV5-1 | TRBD1 | NA | TRBJ2-7
TGTGCCGCCGAACAGGGGGCGACCTTCGAGCAGTACTTC | CAAEQGATFEQYF | TRBV28 | TRBD1 | NA | TRBJ2-7
TGTGCCAGCAGCTCACGGACAGTAGACTCCTACGAGCAGTACTTC | CASSSRTVDSYEQYF | TRBV7-9 | NA | NA | TRBJ2-7
TGTGCCAGCAGCCCGGGGGGCCAGGTCTACGAGCAGTACTTC | CASSPGGQVYEQYF | TRBV11-3 | NA | NA | TRBJ2-7
TGTGCCAGCAGTACGGCAGCGGGAGGTGACGGGGAGCTGTTTTTT | CASSTAAGGDGELFF | TRBV7-2 | TRBD2 | many | TRBJ2-2
TGTGCCAGCAGCTTGACGCGTAGCGGAGGCCAAGAGACCCAGTACTTC | CASSLTRSGGQETQYF | TRBV5-6 | NA | NA | TRBJ2-5
TGTGCCAGCAGCTTAGGAGGATGGGAGCAGTTCTTC | CASSLGGWEQFF | TRBV11-2 | NA | NA | TRBJ2-1
TGTGCCAGCATACGGGCGGGAGGGAGCTACGAGCAGTACTTC | CASIRAGGSYEQYF | TRBV5-6 | TRBD2 | NA | TRBJ2-7
TGCGCCAGCAGCTACGGACTAGCGGGGGCGGGGGAGACCCAGTACTTC | CASSYGLAGAGETQYF | TRBV5-1 | TRBD2 | NA | TRBJ2-5
TGTGCCAGCAGCCGTCAGTTTAGCACAGATACGCAGTATTTT | CASSRQFSTDTQYF | TRBV14 | NA | NA | TRBJ2-3
TGTGCCAGCAGCCCAGGGACTAGCGGGGAGAGGGACGGGGAGCTGTTTTTT | CASSPGTSGERDGELFF | TRBV2 | TRBD2 | NA | TRBJ2-2
TGTGCCAGCAGTAACCGGGACAGTCCCTACGAGCAGTACTTC | CASSNRDSPYEQYF | TRBV27 | TRBD1 | many | TRBJ2-7
TGCGCCAGCAGCTTGGATGGGAGCAATCAGCCCCAGCATTTT | CASSLDGSNQPQHF | TRBV5-1 | NA | NA | TRBJ1-5
TGTGCCAGCACCGTAGCGGGAGGAACCGAGCAGTACTTC | CASTVAGGTEQYF | TRBV7-9 | TRBD2 | NA | TRBJ2-7
TGCGCCAGCAGCCCTCGGACAGGCGGAGGCTACACCTTC | CASSPRTGGGYTF | TRBV4-1 | TRBD1 | few | TRBJ1-2
TGTGCCAGCAGCTTAGACGGAACCTCCCAAGAGACCCAGTACTTC | CASSLDGTSQETQYF | TRBV7-7 | NA | NA | TRBJ2-5
TGTGCCAGTAGGGGGTGGGTAGCGGGAAACAATGAGCAGTTCTTC | CASRGWVAGNNEQFF | TRBV19 | TRBD2 | few | TRBJ2-1
TGTGCCAGCAGTTTAGAGGCAGGTCCGCGTCAGCCCCAGCATTTT | CASSLEAGPRQPQHF | TRBV28 | NA | NA | TRBJ1-5
TGTGCCAGCAGCAAAGTCGTCGGACAGGGATTTGGAGAGACCCAGTACTTC | CASSKVVGQGFGETQYF | TRBV21-1 | NA | many | TRBJ2-5
TGTGCCACCCACCCGAGTCCAGGGCTTGGCACTGAAGCTTTCTTT | CATHPSPGLGTEAFF | TRBV6-6 | NA | NA | TRBJ1-1
TGTGCCAGCAAAGTGGGAGGGCCAACTAATGAAAAACTGTTTTTT | CASKVGGPTNEKLFF | TRBV7-2 | NA | NA | TRBJ1-4
TGCGCCAGCAGCCCAGACCCCGGGGGTGAGCAGTACTTC | CASSPDPGGEQYF | TRBV5-1 | NA | few | TRBJ2-7
TGCGCCAGCAGCTTAGGATCGGGAAACACCATATATTTT | CASSLGSGNTIYF | TRBV5-1 | NA | NA | TRBJ1-3
TGCGCCAGCAGCAAGGGACAGGGGGCGGGTAGCGAGCAGTACTTC | CASSKGQGAGSEQYF | TRBV5-1 | TRBD1 | NA | TRBJ2-7
TGTGCCAGCAGCTTAGCGTACAGGCCCACCGGGGAGCTGTTTTTT | CASSLAYRPTGELFF | TRBV7-2 | NA | NA | TRBJ2-2
TGTGCCAGCAGCTCTAGACAAACCCGGGCTAGCGGGGGAGAGACCCAGTACTTC | CASSSRQTRASGGETQYF | TRBV7-3 | TRBD2 | few | TRBJ2-5
TGTGCCAGTGGGGGGAACACTGAAGCTTTCTTT | CASGGNTEAFF | TRBV19 | NA | few | TRBJ1-1
TGTGCCAGCAGCGAGACTAGCGGGAGGGAAGAGACCCAGTACTTC | CASSETSGREETQYF | TRBV28 | TRBD2 | few | TRBJ2-5
TGTGCCAGCAGTTTATACACATTCGGGGGGGCGTTGGGTGGCTACACCTTC | CASSLYTFGGALGGYTF | TRBV28 | NA | few | TRBJ1-2
TGTGCCAGCCAAGCGGGAGGGCCTCGAGAGACCCAGTACTTC | CASQAGGPRETQYF | TRBV7-9 | TRBD2 | NA | TRBJ2-5
TGTGCCAGCAGTGTCACAGGGGGCAGTGAGCAGTTCTTC | CASSVTGGSEQFF | TRBV6-1 | TRBD1 | NA | TRBJ2-1
TGCAGCGTTGAGGTCGGGAGGGTGTACAATGAGCAGTTCTTC | CSVEVGRVYNEQFF | TRBV29-1 | TRBD2 | NA | TRBJ2-1
TGCGCCAGCAGCTCAGTCGAGTCGAGCACAGATACGCAGTATTTT | CASSSVESSTDTQYF | TRBV5-1 | NA | NA | TRBJ2-3
TGTGCCAGCAGCCAAGATATTAGCAGGGGAAACACCGGGGAGCTGTTTTTT | CASSQDISRGNTGELFF | TRBV4-2 | NA | once | TRBJ2-2
TGTGCCAGCAGCCAGGACAGGGGCTGGGGAGCTTTCTTT | CASSQDRGWGAFF | TRBV5-4 | TRBD1 | NA | TRBJ1-1
TGTGCCAGCAGCTTGGGACAGGGTTCTGGGGCCAACGTCCTGACTTTC | CASSLGQGSGANVLTF | TRBV5-4 | TRBD1 | NA | TRBJ2-6
TGTGCCAGCAGCCCCGACAGGGTAGCGGCCTACGAGCAGTACTTC | CASSPDRVAAYEQYF | TRBV14 | NA | NA | TRBJ2-7
TGTGCCTGGAGTGTAGGGCATCTTTATCAAGAGACCCAGTACTTC | CAWSVGHLYQETQYF | TRBV30 | NA | NA | TRBJ2-5
TGTGCCAGCTCACTCACAGACACAGATACGCAGTATTTT | CASSLTDTDTQYF | TRBV18 | NA | once | TRBJ2-3
TGTGCCAGCAGTTTCCTGGCGGGGTCTGCTCGGGAAAAACTGTTTTTT | CASSFLAGSAREKLFF | TRBV28 | NA | few | TRBJ1-4
TGCGCCAGCAGCTTGGCCGGGGGGGCGGAGCAGTACTTC | CASSLAGGAEQYF | TRBV5-1 | TRBD2 | NA | TRBJ2-7
TGTGCCAGCAGCCTCTCCTCCATCCACGAGCAGTACTTC | CASSLSSIHEQYF | TRBV5-5 | NA | many | TRBJ2-7
TGTGCCAGCAGCCAGGGAGGGCCTAGCACAGATACGCAGTATTTT | CASSQGGPSTDTQYF | TRBV13 | TRBD2 | NA | TRBJ2-3
TGTGCCATCAGTGAGTCACGGGGACAGTTCCAGGGGGGCATTAATTCACCCCTCCACTTT | CAISESRGQFQGGINSPLHF | TRBV10-3 | TRBD1 | NA | TRBJ1-6
TGTGCCAGCAGCTTAGCTAGGACAGGATCCTACAATGAGCAGTTCTTC | CASSLARTGSYNEQFF | TRBV7-8 | TRBD1 | NA | TRBJ2-1
TGTGCCACCAGCAGGGGAACGGCCTCAGGGACCTCTGGGGCCAACGTCCTGACTTTC | CATSRGTASGTSGANVLTF | TRBV15 | NA | NA | TRBJ2-6
TGTGCCTGTCAAATAGGGACCTATGGCTACACCTTC | CACQIGTYGYTF | TRBV30 | NA | NA | TRBJ1-2
TGTGCCAGCAGTTACTCGGGAGTCCTAAGGTACGAGCAGTACTTC | CASSYSGVLRYEQYF | TRBV6-5 | NA | NA | TRBJ2-7
TGTGCCAGCAGCTCTAGCGGGAGAACAGATACGCAGTATTTT | CASSSSGRTDTQYF | TRBV7-2 | TRBD2 | NA | TRBJ2-3
TGTGCCAGCAGTTACTATTTAAAAGAAACTAATGAAAAACTGTTTTTT | CASSYYLKETNEKLFF | TRBV6-6 | NA | NA | TRBJ1-4
TGTGCCAGCAGCAAAGCGCTTTTTTTCGGAGGGGGTGAGACCCAGTACTTC | CASSKALFFGGGETQYF | TRBV21-1 | NA | NA | TRBJ2-5
TGTGCCAGCAGCTGGGGACTAGCGGGAGAACAGACCCAGTACTTC | CASSWGLAGEQTQYF | TRBV7-9 | TRBD2 | NA | TRBJ2-5
TGTGCCAGCAGCGGTGGGATGAACACTGAAGCTTTCTTT | CASSGGMNTEAFF | TRBV9 | NA | few | TRBJ1-1
TGTGCCAGCAGCTTACCGGGACTAGCGGCCTACGAGCAGTACTTC | CASSLPGLAAYEQYF | TRBV7-9 | TRBD2 | NA | TRBJ2-7
TGTGCCAGCAGCTTAGGGGCCCCGGGGGGCTATGGCTACACCTTC | CASSLGAPGGYGYTF | TRBV7-2 | NA | NA | TRBJ1-2